The clone carrying this T cell receptor (beta chain) was seen more than once but under ten times. Its antigen remains unidentified. The data stem from a study of beta chain features in type 1 diabetes. Whole-study results and caveats: Shortening of TCRB CDR3s, moderate but significant, appeared in all four CD4+ subsets of Type 1 diabetes patients. Over-representation of high TCR-expressing cells was a possible consequence of cDNA sequencing. Reduced insertions and increased deletions marked VDJ junctions in type 1 diabetes patients. No resolution was reached here on whether HLA type influences TCRB rearrangement.

Expressed TCRB transcripts were sequenced because the isolated RNA had all been reverse transcribed beforehand. Produced via immunoSEQ multiplex PCR; TCRdb's table is partial and in-frame only. Among some 350,000 clones listed, approximately 13% were seen once. This CDR3 spans 16 amino acids. V lost 2 bases, J lost 8 bases, and 20 bases lay in between. Germline assignment: CDR1 SGDLS and CDR2 YYNGEE. Sequencing was carried out using naive CD4+ T cells from blood. The V gene is TRBV9, the J gene TRBJ2-1; D unresolved. The TCR comes from a woman younger than 35 with type 1 diabetes. The CDR3 sequence is CASSVDPGPPKDEQFF. The CDR3 DNA follows: TGTGCCAGCAGCGTCGATCCGGGTCCCCCTAAGGATGAGCAGTTCTTC.